Presented here are 18 T cell receptor beta chains from one specimen sequenced in a study of immune heterogeneity within non-small cell lung tumors. Bulk tumor genomic DNA (approximately 600 ng per sample) served as template. Surgical sampling yielded several biopsies per primary tumor (spaced far apart). Patients underwent curative surgery for non-small cell lung cancer (untreated and newly diagnosed). Multiplex PCR amplified the TCR beta CDR3 region. Its first round ran for roughly 10 cycles with 32 V and 13 J primers. TCRdb used MiXCR to reprocess the multiplex PCR reads, holding one entry per CDR3 protein. This table holds more than 9,000 distinct CDR3 sequences, roughly 30% found once. Sequenced input: lung tumor tissue. All receptors derive from a woman in her sixties or seventies with non-small cell lung cancer.

By share, this clonotype counts as medium-sized. This chain joins TRBV5-1 and TRBJ2-2; TRBD2 matches at 8 bases. Germline CDR1 is SGHRS and CDR2 is YFSETQ. The CDR3 sequence is 15 residues long. The J segment lost 5 bases and the V segment lost 0 bases, leaving 3 bases of the junction unmatched. CDR3 region: CASSLGVAGTGELFF. The CDR3 DNA is TGCGCCAGCAGCTTGGGAGTAGCGGGGACCGGGGAGCTGTTTTTT.

This clonotype was counted ten times or more. The V and J genes are TRBV20-1 and TRBJ2-1; the match to TRBD1 covers 9 bases. V was clipped by 1 base and J by 7 bases; unmatched bases: 17. This CDR3 has 18 amino acids. In germline, CDR1 is DFQATT, CDR2 SNEGSKA (reference sequence). The CDR3 loop reads CSARVGRDREDHKNEQFF. The CDR3 nucleotides read TGCAGTGCTAGAGTTGGTCGGGACAGGGAGGATCACAAGAATGAGCAGTTCTTC.

A word on this clonotype: Compared with germline, one end of the junction differs, possibly owing to a read error. The chain links TRBV20-1 to TRBJ2-3; tentatively, D is TRBD1 (6 bases). This CDR3 has 15 residues. Per the germline V gene, CDR1 is DFQATT and CDR2 is SNEGSKA (reference sequence). The CDR3: CSDSSGDLSTDTKYF. CDR3 in DNA: TGCAGTGATAGCTCAGGGGACCTGAGCACAGATACGAAGTATTTT.

This clonotype is termed medium-sized. The chain links TRBV6-1 to TRBJ1-6; D perhaps matches TRBD1 (5 bases). Trimming took 7 bases from V and 6 from J, leaving 19 bases between them. CDR1 and CDR2 (germline): MNHNS, SASEGT. The CDR3 spans 16 residues. CDR3 amino acids: CASNPVGQAGNSPLHF. The DNA for the CDR3 is TGTGCCAGCAACCCCGTGGGGCAGGCGGGTAATTCACCCCTCCACTTT.

The V and J genes are TRBV9 and TRBJ2-1, with D maybe TRBD1 (6 bases). Germline V CDR1 and CDR2: SGDLS, YYNGEE. The CDR3 is made up of 15 amino acids. The V and J ends lost 5 bases and 7 bases respectively, with 19 bases between them. CDR3 nucleotides: TGTGCCAGCAGTCCCGGGACAAACCCGGCGAATGAGCAGTTCTTC. Its protein product is CASSPGTNPANEQFF.

About this clonotype itself: A much larger clone differs by one base, so this may be a read error. The chain joins TRBV6-1 to TRBJ2-5; D tentatively reads TRBD1 or TRBD2 (5 bases each). This CDR3 region has 15 residues. Germline CDR1 and CDR2: MNHNS and SASEGT. This CDR3 is CASRRDHNLQDTQYF. The CDR3 coding sequence is TGTGCCAGCAGGAGGGACCATAACCTCCAAGATACCCAGTACTTC.

The table lists this clonotype with a few counts. The chain employs TRBV18 and TRBJ1-5, with D hard to call. The germline V and J ends were trimmed by 6 bases and 2 bases, with 14 bases remaining between them. Germline V gene lookup returns CDR1 KGHSH and CDR2 LQKENI. This CDR3 has 15 amino acids. The CDR3 DNA sequence: TGTGCCAGCTCCCGTATTCCGAGCCGCAATCAGCCCCAGCATTTT. Protein: CASSRIPSRNQPQHF.

Sample share makes this clonotype medium-sized. The chain recombines TRBV6-2 or TRBV6-3 with TRBJ2-3; maybe TRBD2 (6 bases). V was trimmed by 8 bases and J by 0 bases, leaving 12 bases between them. The CDR3 sequence is 14 residues long. CDR1 and CDR2 from the germline V gene are MNHEY and SVGEGT. The CDR3 sequence is CASLAVTSTDTQYF. In DNA, the CDR3 is TGTGCCAGCTTAGCGGTTACTAGCACAGATACGCAGTATTTT.

The chain links TRBV19 to TRBJ2-5, with TRBD2 matching 14 bases. Trimming at V came to 7 bases and at J to 5 bases, leaving 9 bases not matched to a gene. Per the germline V gene, CDR1 is LNHDA and CDR2 is SQIVND (reference sequence). The length of the CDR3 is 16 residues. CDR3 sequence (DNA): TGTGCCAGTACTACCCGGACTAGCGGGAGGATTGAGACCCAGTACTTC. It specifies CASTTRTSGRIETQYF.

A remark on this clonotype: A read error may be the cause here, since a much bigger clone is one base away. The CDR3 spells CASGLTGRNTEAFF. For the CDR3, the DNA is TGTGCCAGCGGTTTAACAGGGAGGAACACTGAAGCTTTCTTT. The rearrangement links TRBV12-3 or TRBV12-4 to TRBJ1-1; the D gene is possibly TRBD1 (6 bases). The CDR3 is made up of 14 amino acids.

In its sample, this clonotype is medium-sized (0.01 to 0.1%). The rearrangement links TRBV18 to TRBJ2-2; 7 bases line up with TRBD2. Germline CDR1 and CDR2: KGHSH and LQKENI. V was clipped by 3 bases and J by 3 bases; unmatched bases: 7. This CDR3 is built from 16 residues. The CDR3 DNA reads TGTGCCAGCTCACCTTTCGGGGGGTCGGACACCGGGGAGCTGTTTTTT. Its translation: CASSPFGGSDTGELFF.

The sample holds many counts of this clonotype. The CDR3 region has the DNA TGTGCCAGCAGCTGGGGGAATCCGGCCCGTGGCACAGATACGCAGTATTTT. This codes for CASSWGNPARGTDTQYF. V usage is TRBV6-1 and J usage is TRBJ2-3; TRBD1 or TRBD2 may be the D gene (5 bases each). Germline loops: CDR1 MNHNS, CDR2 SASEGT. V was trimmed by 6 bases and J by 1 base, leaving 20 bases between them. The CDR3 length is 17 residues.

The rearrangement links TRBV29-1 to TRBJ1-1; 7 positions match TRBD1. The V segment lost 7 bases and the J segment 0 bases; nucleotides outside the gene matches: 5. The V gene's germline CDR1 is SQVTM and CDR2 ANQGSEA. The CDR3 length is 13 residues. The CDR3 nucleotides are TGCAGCGGGCAAGGGGGCATGAACACTGAAGCTTTCTTT. This translates into CSGQGGMNTEAFF.

The chain uses TRBV20-1 and TRBJ2-3; TRBD2 aligns across 15 bases. V shed 1 base, J shed 0 bases, and the junction held 2 bases outside the gene matches. The CDR3 length is 17 residues. CDR1 is DFQATT, CDR2 SNEGSKA, per germline (reference sequence). CDR3 loop: CSARVGLAGGSTDTQYF. CDR3 nucleotide sequence: TGCAGTGCTAGAGTGGGACTAGCGGGAGGAAGCACAGATACGCAGTATTTT.

This clonotype was seen a few times. This chain links TRBV19 with TRBJ2-3; the match to TRBD1 covers 10 bases. The V segment lost 5 bases and the J segment 0 bases; nucleotides outside the gene matches: 5. Looked up from germline, CDR1 is LNHDA and CDR2 is SQIVND (reference sequence). This CDR3 is built from 16 residues. CDR3 in amino acids: CASSYGTGVSTDTQYF. The CDR3 DNA sequence: TGTGCCAGTAGTTACGGGACAGGGGTTAGCACAGATACGCAGTATTTT.

In its sample, this clonotype is medium-sized. The gene calls are TRBV6-1 and TRBJ2-3; tentatively, D is TRBD2 (5 bases). CDR1 and CDR2 (germline): MNHNS, SASEGT. CDR3 size: 15 residues. V shed 3 bases and J shed 2 bases, with 12 bases lying between them. CDR3 in amino acids: CASSDGPADTDTQYF. CDR3 nucleotides: TGTGCCAGCAGTGACGGACCAGCGGACACAGATACGCAGTATTTT.

Ten or more counts support this clonotype. This sequence joins TRBV6-1 and TRBJ1-5; D is undetermined. Germline V gene lookup returns CDR1 MNHNS and CDR2 SASEGT. This CDR3 contains 14 residues. Trimming left V 5 bases short and J 0 bases short, with 8 bases between. In nucleotides, the CDR3 is TGTGCCAGCAGTCCCAGCTATAGCAATCAGCCCCAGCATTTT. Translation: CASSPSYSNQPQHF.

At least ten counts were recorded for this clonotype. The CDR3 bases are TGCAGTGCTGGGGACAGGGGGAATGAGCAGTTCTTC. This gives the protein CSAGDRGNEQFF. This chain uses TRBV20-1 with TRBJ2-1, with 11 bases that match TRBD1. This CDR3 contains 12 residues. CDR1 DFQATT and CDR2 SNEGSKA come from the germline V gene (reference sequence). Losses at the gene ends were 5 bases for V and 7 bases for J; bases not matched to a gene: 1.